These T cell receptor beta chains were read from a single sample in a study of shared clonotypes between healthy human individuals. Profiling relied on immunoSEQ multiplex PCR, and the TCRdb table lists in-frame clones only, not all of them. Among millions of clones listed, about 95% were seen once. Input material: naive CD8+ T cells sorted from blood. These receptors all come from a man younger than 30 in good health. The CDR3 runs from the conserved cysteine through the conserved F or W. A D gene is named only where the DNA matches it firmly. For some rows the clone size is stated as once, few or many, or as a class when expanded; others skip it.

TRBD1	few	TRBV18	TRBJ1-2	TGTGCCAGCTCCCCCGGGACAGACTGGGATGGCTACACCTTC	CASSPGTDWDGYTF
TRBD1	NA	TRBV4-2	TRBJ2-7	TGTGCCAGCAGCCAGACAGAACAGGGGGAGACGTGGGAGCAGTACTTC	CASSQTEQGETWEQYF
NA	NA	TRBV11-3	TRBJ2-1	TGTGCCAGCAGCTCGTCCCGGGACAATCCCGGGCGGCCGTTCTTC	CASSSSRDNPGRPFF
NA	once	TRBV30	TRBJ1-5	TGTGCCTGGAGTCTAGCAGGGGCTTATCAGCCCCAGCATTTT	CAWSLAGAYQPQHF
TRBD2	NA	TRBV9	TRBJ2-1	TGTGCCAGCAGCTCCAGTGGGGCTAGCGGGATACCTACAATGTCGCAGTTCTTC	CASSSSGASGIPTMSQFF
TRBD2	NA	TRBV7-6	TRBJ2-1	TGTGCCAGCAGCTTCCTAGCGGGGGGGCAGGATGAGCAGTTCTTC	CASSFLAGGQDEQFF
NA	NA	TRBV9	TRBJ2-3	TGTGCCAGCAGCGGAATCGATACGCAGTATTTT	CASSGIDTQYF
NA	NA	TRBV11-2	TRBJ2-3	TGTGCCAGCAGCTGGGGGGCTGGGACAGATACGCAGTATTTT	CASSWGAGTDTQYF
TRBD1	NA	TRBV4-1	TRBJ1-2	TGCGCCAGCAGTGACCGCTCCGGGACAGGGGGTTTCTATGGCTACACCTTC	CASSDRSGTGGFYGYTF
NA	NA	TRBV5-1	TRBJ2-5	TGCGCCAGCAGCTCCGCGGTATACCAAGAGACCCAGTACTTC	CASSSAVYQETQYF
TRBD2	NA	TRBV11-2	TRBJ2-1	TGTGCCAGCAGCTTAGGTAGCGGGGGCCTCAATGAGCAGTTCTTC	CASSLGSGGLNEQFF
NA	NA	TRBV11-1	TRBJ2-7	TGTGCCAGCAGCCCCCAATTCAATGCGCTCTCCTACGAGCAGTACTTC	CASSPQFNALSYEQYF
NA	NA	TRBV7-6	TRBJ2-1	TGTGCCAGCAGCTTAGCGTTGGGATCCTCCTACAATGAGCAGTTCTTC	CASSLALGSSYNEQFF
TRBD1	NA	TRBV11-2	TRBJ2-3	TGTGCCAGCAGCTTTACAGGGGGCGCGGATACGCAGTATTTT	CASSFTGGADTQYF
TRBD2	NA	TRBV2	TRBJ2-7	TGTGCCAGCAGTGAAGCCCTAGCGGGACCTCTGAACTTTTACGAGCAGTACTTC	CASSEALAGPLNFYEQYF